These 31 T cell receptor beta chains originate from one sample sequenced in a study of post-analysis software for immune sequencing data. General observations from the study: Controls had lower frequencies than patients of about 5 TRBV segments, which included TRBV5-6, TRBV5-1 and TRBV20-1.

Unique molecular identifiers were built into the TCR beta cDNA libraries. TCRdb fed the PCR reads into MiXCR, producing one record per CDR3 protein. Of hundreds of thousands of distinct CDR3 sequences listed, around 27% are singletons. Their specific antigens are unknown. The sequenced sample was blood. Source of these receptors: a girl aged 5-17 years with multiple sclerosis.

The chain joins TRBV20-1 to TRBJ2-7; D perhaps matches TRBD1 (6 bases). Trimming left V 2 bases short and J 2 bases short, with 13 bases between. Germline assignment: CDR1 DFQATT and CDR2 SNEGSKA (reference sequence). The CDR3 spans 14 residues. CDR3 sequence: CSARIARGAYEQYF. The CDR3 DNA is TGCAGTGCTAGAATCGCCAGGGGAGCCTACGAGCAGTACTTC.

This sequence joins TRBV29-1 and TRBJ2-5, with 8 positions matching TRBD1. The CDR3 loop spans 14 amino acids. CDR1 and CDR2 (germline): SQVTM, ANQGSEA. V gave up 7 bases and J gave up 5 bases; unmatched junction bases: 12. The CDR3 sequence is CSADDRGRRETQYF. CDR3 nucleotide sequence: TGCAGCGCAGACGACAGGGGTCGGAGGGAGACCCAGTACTTC.

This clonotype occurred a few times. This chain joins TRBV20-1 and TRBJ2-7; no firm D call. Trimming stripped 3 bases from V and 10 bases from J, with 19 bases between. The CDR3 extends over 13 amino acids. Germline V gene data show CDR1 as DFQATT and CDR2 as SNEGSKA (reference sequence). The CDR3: CSASTDPPSTQYF. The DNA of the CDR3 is TGCAGTGCTAGTACTGACCCCCCTAGTACCCAGTACTTC.

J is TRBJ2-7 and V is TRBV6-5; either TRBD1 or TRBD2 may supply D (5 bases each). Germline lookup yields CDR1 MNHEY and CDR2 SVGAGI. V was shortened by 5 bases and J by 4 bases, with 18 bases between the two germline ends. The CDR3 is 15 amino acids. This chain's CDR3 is CASSPGARVVYEQYF. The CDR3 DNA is TGTGCCAGCAGTCCCGGGGCCCGGGTTGTATACGAGCAGTACTTC.

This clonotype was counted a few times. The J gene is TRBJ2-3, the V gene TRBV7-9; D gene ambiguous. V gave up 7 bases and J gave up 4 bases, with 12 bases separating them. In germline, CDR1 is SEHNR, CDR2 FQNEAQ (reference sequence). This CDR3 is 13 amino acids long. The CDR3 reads CASTGARADTQYF. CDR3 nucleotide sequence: TGTGCCAGCACTGGAGCGAGAGCAGATACGCAGTATTTT.

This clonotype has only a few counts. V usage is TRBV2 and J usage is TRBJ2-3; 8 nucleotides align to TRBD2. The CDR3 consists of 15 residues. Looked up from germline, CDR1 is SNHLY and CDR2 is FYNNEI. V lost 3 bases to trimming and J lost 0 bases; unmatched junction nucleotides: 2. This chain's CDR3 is CASSEREASTDTQYF. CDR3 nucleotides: TGTGCCAGCAGTGAGCGGGAGGCGAGCACAGATACGCAGTATTTT.

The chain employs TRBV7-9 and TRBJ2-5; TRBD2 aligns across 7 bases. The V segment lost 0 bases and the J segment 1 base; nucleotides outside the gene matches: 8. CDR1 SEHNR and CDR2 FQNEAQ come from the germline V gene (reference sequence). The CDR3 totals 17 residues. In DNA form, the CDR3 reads TGTGCCAGCAGCTTAGCGATAAGGCTAGCGGTCCAAGAGACCCAGTACTTC. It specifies CASSLAIRLAVQETQYF.

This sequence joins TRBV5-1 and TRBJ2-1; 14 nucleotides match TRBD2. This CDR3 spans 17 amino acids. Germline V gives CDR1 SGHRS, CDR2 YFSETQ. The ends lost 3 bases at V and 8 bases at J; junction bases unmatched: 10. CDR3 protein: CASSSGLAGGLSDEQFF. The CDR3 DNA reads TGCGCCAGCAGCTCAGGACTAGCGGGAGGACTAAGTGATGAGCAGTTCTTC.

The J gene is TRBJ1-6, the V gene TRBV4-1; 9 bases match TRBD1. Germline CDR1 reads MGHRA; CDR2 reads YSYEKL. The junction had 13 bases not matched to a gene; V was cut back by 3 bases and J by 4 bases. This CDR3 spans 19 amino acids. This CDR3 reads CASSHSPIGQGTYNSPLHF. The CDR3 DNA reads TGCGCCAGCAGCCATTCCCCGATCGGACAGGGGACGTATAATTCACCCCTCCACTTT.

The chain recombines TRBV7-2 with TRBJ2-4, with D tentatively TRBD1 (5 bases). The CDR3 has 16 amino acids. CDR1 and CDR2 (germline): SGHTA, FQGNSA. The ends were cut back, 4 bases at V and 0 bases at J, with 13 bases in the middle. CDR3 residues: CASSSTSTVAKNIQYF. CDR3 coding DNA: TGTGCCAGCAGCTCGACGTCGACAGTAGCCAAAAACATTCAGTACTTC.

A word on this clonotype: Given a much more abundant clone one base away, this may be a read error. CDR3 region: CSVEEGTGHNEQYF. The CDR3 coding sequence is TGCAGCGTTGAAGAGGGGACAGGGCACAATGAGCAGTACTTC. The gene calls are TRBV29-1 and TRBJ2-7, with 9 positions matching TRBD1. From germline, CDR1 is SQVTM and CDR2 ANQGSEA. V was pared by 0 bases and J by 7 bases, with 7 bases of the junction left unmatched. The CDR3 has 14 residues.

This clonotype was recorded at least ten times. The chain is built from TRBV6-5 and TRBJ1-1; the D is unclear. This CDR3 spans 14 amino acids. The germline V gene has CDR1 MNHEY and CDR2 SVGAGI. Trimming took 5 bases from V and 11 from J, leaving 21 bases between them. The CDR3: CASSPSVAVIVAFF. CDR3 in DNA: TGTGCCAGCAGTCCTTCTGTAGCAGTTATCGTGGCTTTCTTT.

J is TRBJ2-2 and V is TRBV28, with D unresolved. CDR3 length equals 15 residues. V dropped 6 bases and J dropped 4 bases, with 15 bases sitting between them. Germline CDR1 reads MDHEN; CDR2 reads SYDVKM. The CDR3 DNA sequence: TGTGCCAGCAGCATGACGGTCGTTGGCACCGGGGAGCTGTTTTTT. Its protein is CASSMTVVGTGELFF.

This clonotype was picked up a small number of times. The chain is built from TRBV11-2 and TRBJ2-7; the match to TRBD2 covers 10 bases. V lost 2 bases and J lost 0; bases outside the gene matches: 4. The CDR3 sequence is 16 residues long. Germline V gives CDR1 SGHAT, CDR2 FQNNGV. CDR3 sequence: CASSLILAGNSYEQYF. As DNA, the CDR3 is TGTGCCAGCAGCTTAATACTAGCGGGGAACTCCTACGAGCAGTACTTC.

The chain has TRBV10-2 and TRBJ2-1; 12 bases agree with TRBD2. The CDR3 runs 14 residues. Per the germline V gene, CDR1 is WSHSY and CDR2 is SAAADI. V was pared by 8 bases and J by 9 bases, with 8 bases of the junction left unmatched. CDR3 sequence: CASLSLAGGGEQFF. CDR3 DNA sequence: TGCGCCAGCCTAAGCCTAGCGGGGGGGGGTGAGCAGTTCTTC.

DNA for the CDR3: TGTGCCAGCAGCGTAGAGACGAGTGAGCAGTTCTTC. It yields the protein CASSVETSEQFF. V and J are TRBV9 and TRBJ2-1; unclear D gene. V shed 0 bases and J shed 9 bases, with 7 bases lying between them. Germline CDR1 is SGDLS and CDR2 is YYNGEE. The CDR3 spans 12 residues.

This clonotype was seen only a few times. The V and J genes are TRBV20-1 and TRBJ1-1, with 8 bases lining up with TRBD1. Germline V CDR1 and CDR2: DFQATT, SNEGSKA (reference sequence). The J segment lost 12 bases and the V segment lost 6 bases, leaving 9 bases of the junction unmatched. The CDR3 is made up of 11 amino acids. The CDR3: CSATPDRESFF. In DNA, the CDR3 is TGCAGTGCCACACCGGACAGGGAATCTTTCTTT.

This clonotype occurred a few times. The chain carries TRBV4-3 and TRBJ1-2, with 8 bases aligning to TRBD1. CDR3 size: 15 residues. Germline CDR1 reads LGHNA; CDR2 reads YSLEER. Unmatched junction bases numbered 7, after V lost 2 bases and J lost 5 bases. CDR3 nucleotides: TGCGCCAGCAGCCAACTTGACAGGGGAAATTATGGCTACACCTTC. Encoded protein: CASSQLDRGNYGYTF.

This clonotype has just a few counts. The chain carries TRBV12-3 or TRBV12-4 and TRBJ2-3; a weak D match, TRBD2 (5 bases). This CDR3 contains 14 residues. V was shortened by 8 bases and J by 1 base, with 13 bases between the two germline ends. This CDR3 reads CASRASSRTDTQYF. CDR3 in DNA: TGTGCCAGCCGGGCTAGCAGTCGCACAGATACGCAGTATTTT.

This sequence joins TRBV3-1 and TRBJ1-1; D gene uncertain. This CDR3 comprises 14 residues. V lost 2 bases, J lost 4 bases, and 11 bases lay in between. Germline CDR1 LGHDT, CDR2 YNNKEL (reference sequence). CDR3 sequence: CASSQIRGSTEAFF. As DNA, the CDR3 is TGTGCCAGCAGCCAAATCCGGGGAAGCACTGAAGCTTTCTTT.

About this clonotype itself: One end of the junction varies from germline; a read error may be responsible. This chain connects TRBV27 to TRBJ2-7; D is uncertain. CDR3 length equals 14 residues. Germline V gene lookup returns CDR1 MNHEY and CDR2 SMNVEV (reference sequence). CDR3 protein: CASSLTLGSSEQYF. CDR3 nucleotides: TGTGCCAGCAGTTTAACGCTAGGATCCTCCGAGCAGTACTTC.

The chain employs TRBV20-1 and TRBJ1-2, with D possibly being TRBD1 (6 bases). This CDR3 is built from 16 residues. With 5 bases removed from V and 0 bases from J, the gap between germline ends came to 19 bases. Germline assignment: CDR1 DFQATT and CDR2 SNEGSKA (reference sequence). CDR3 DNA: TGCAGTGCTTCCTCCCCCAGGGGTGGGACTAACTATGGCTACACCTTC. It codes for CSASSPRGGTNYGYTF.

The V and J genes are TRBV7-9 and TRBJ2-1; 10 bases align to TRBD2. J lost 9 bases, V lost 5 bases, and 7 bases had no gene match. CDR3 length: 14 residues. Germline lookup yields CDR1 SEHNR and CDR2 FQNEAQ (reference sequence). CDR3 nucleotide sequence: TGTGCCAGCAGCCTAACTAGCGGGACGCGTGAGCAGTTCTTC. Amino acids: CASSLTSGTREQFF.

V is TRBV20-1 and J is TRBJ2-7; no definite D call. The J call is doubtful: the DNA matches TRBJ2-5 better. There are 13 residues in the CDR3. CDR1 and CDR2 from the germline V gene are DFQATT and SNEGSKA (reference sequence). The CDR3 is CSAGKRRAETQYF. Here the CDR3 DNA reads TGCAGTGCTGGTAAAAGGAGAGCGGAGACCCAGTACTTC.

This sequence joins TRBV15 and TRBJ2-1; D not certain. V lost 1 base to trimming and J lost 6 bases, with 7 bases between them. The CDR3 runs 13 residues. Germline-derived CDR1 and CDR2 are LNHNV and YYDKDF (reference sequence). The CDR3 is CATSRVDSNEQFF. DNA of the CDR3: TGTGCCACCAGCAGAGTGGATTCCAATGAGCAGTTCTTC.

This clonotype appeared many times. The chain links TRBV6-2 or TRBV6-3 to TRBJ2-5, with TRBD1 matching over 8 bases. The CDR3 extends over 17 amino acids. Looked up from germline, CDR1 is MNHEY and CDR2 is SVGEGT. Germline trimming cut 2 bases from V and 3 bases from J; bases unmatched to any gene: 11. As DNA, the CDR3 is TGTGCCAGCAGTTACGACCGGGACAGGTCGAATGAAGAGACCCAGTACTTC. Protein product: CASSYDRDRSNEETQYF.

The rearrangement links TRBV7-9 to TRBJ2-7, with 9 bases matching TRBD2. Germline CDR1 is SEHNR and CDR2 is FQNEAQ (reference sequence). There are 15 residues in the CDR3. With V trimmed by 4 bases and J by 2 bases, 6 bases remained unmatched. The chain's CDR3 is CASSSGAGGTYEQYF. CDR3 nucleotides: TGTGCCAGCAGCTCCGGAGCGGGGGGAACCTACGAGCAGTACTTC.

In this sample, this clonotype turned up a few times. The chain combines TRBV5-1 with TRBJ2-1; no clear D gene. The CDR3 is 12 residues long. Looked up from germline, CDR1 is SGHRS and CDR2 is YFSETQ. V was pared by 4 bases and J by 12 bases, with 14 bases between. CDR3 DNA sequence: TGCGCCAGCAGCCAACCTCATTCAGGGCAGTTCTTC. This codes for CASSQPHSGQFF.

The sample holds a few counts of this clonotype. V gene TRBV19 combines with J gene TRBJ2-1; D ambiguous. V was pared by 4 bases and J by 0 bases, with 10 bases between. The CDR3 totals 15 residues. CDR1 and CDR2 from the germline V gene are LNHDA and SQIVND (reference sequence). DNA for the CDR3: TGTGCCAGTAGTACTAGACGTGACTCCTACAATGAGCAGTTCTTC. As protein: CASSTRRDSYNEQFF.

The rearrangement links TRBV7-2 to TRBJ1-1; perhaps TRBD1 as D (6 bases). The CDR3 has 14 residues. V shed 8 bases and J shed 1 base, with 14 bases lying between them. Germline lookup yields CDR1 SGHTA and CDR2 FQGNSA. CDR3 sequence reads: CASPPSGANTEAFF. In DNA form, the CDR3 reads TGTGCCAGCCCCCCCTCGGGGGCGAACACTGAAGCTTTCTTT.

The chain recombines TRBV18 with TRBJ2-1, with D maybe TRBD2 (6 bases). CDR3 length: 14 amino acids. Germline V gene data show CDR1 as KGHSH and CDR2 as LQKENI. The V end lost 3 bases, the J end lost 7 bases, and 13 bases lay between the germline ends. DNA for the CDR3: TGTGCCAGCTCACCTCCCCTAGCGATGAATGAGCAGTTCTTC. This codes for CASSPPLAMNEQFF. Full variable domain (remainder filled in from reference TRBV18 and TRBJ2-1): NAGVMQNPRHLVRRRGQEARLRCSPMKGHSHVYWYRQLPEEGLKFMVYLQKENIIDESGMPKERFSAEFPKEGPSILRIQQVVRGDSAAYFCASSPPLAMNEQFFGPGTRLTVL.